This T cell receptor (beta chain) was obtained from a study of blood T cells in healthy people across ages. The V gene lost 0 bases and the J gene lost 8 bases, with 13 bases spanning the gap. The CDR3 contains 14 residues. The germline V gene encodes CDR1 LNHNV and CDR2 YYDKDF (reference sequence). With a J-beta primer mix and a sample-barcoded 5' primer, a second PCR ran about 7 to 12 cycles. MiXCR, applied by TCRdb to the 5' RACE reads, yields one record per CDR3 protein. This sample has about 1,400,000 distinct CDR3 sequences, with 59% found just once. This chain links TRBV15 with TRBJ1-2; D call uncertain. The source of this sequence is a man aged 18 to 30 in good health. The sequenced material came from blood. CDR3: CATSRDYPGSGYTF. The DNA of the CDR3 is TGTGCCACCAGCAGAGATTATCCAGGAAGCGGCTACACCTTC.